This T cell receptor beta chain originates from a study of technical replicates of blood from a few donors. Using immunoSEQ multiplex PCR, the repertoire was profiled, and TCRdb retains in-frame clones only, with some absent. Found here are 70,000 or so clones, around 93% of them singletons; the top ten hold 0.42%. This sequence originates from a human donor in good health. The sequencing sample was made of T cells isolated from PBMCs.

CDR3 nucleotide sequence: TGTGCCAGCAGTCATCTAGCGGGGTGGGAGGAGCTGTTTTTT. Its protein product is CASSHLAGWEELFF. The chain combines TRBV6-1 with TRBJ2-2, with 9 bases aligning to TRBD2. This CDR3 is 14 amino acids long. Trimming took 5 bases from V and 10 from J; bases not matched to a gene: 8. The germline CDR1 and CDR2 sequences are MNHNS and SASEGT.